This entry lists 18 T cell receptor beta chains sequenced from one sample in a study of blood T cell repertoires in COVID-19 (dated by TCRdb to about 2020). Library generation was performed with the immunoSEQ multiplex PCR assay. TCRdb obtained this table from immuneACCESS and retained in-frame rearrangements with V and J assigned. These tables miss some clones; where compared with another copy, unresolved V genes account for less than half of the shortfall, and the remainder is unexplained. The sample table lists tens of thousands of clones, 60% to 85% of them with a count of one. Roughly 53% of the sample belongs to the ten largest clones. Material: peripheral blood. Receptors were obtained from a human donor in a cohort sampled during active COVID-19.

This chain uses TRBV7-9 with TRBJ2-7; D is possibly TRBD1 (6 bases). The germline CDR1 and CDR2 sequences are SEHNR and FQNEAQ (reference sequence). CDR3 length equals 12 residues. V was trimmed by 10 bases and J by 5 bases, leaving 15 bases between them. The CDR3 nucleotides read TGTGCCACCGACAAACACAGGGACGAGCAGTACTTC. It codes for CATDKHRDEQYF.

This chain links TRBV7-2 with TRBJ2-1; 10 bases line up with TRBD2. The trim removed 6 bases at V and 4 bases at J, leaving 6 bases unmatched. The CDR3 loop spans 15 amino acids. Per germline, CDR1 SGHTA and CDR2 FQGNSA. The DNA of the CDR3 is TGTGCCAGCAGACTACTAGCGGGACGATACAATGAGCAGTTCTTC. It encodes CASRLLAGRYNEQFF.

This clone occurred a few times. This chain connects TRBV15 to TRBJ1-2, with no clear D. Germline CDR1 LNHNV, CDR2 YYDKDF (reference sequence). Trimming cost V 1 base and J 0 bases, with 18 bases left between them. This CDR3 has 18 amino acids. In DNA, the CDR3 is TGTGCCACCAGCAGAGGCGGGATGGAATCAGGATCTAACTATGGCTACACCTTC. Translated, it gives CATSRGGMESGSNYGYTF.

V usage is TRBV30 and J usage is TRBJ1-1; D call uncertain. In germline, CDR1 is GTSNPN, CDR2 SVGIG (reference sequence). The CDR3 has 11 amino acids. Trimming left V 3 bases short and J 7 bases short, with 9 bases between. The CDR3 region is CAWRYGNEAFF. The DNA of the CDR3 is TGTGCCTGGAGATACGGGAATGAAGCTTTCTTT.

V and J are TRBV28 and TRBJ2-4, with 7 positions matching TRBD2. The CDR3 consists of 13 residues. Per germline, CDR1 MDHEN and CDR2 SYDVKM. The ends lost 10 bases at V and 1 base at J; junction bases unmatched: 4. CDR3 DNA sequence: TGTGCCACGTGGGAGGGGGCCAAAAACATTCAGTACTTC. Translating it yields CATWEGAKNIQYF.

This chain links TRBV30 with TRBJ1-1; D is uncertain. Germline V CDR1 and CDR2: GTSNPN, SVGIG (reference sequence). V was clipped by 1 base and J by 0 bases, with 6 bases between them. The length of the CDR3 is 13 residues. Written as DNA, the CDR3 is TGTGCCTGGAGTGAGGAGGTGAACACTGAAGCTTTCTTT. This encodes CAWSEEVNTEAFF. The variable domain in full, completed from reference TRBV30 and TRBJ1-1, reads SQTIHQWPATLVQPVGSPLSLECTVEGTSNPNLYWYRQAAGRGLQLLFYSVGIGQISSEVPQNLSASRPQDRQFILSSKKLLLSDSGFYLCAWSEEVNTEAFFGQGTRLTVV.

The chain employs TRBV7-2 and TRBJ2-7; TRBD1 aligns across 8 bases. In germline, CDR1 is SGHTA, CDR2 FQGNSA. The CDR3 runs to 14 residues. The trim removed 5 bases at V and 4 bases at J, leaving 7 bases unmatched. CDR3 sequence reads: CASSRQGANYEQYF. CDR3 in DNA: TGTGCCAGCAGCCGCCAGGGGGCGAATTACGAGCAGTACTTC. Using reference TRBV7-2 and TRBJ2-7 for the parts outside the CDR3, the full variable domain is GAGVSQSPSNKVTEKGKDVELRCDPISGHTALYWYRQSLGQGLEFLIYFQGNSAPDKSGLPSDRFSAERTGGSVSTLTIQRTQQEDSAVYLCASSRQGANYEQYFGPGTRLTVT.

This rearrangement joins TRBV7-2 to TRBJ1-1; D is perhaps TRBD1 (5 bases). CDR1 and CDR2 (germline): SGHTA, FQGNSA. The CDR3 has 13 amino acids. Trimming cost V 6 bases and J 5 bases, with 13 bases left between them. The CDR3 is CASRAGTRTEAFF. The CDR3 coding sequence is TGTGCCAGCAGAGCGGGGACTAGAACTGAAGCTTTCTTT.

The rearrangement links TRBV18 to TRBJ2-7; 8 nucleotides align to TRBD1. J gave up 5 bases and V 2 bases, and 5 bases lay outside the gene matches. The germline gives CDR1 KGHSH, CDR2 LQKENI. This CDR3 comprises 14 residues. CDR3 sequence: CASSPYRGLNEQYF. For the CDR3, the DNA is TGTGCCAGCTCACCATACAGGGGGTTGAACGAGCAGTACTTC.

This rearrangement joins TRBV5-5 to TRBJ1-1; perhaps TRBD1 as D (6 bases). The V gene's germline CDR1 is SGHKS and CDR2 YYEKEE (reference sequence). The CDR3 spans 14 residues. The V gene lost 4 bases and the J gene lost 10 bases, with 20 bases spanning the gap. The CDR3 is CASSPTTGSFGAFF. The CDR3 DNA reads TGTGCCAGCAGCCCAACAACAGGGAGTTTCGGAGCTTTCTTT.

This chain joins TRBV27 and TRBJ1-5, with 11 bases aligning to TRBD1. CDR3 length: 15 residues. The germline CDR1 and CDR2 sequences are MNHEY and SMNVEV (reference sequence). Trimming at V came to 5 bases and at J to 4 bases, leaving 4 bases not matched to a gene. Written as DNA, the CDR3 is TGTGCCAGCAGTCTCGGGACAGGGGGTAATCAGCCCCAGCATTTT. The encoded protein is CASSLGTGGNQPQHF.

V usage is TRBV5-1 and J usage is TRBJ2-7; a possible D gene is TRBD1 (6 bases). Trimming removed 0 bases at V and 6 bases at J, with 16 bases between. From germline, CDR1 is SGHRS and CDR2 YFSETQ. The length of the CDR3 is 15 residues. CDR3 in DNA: TGCGCCAGCAGCTTGGATGCGACAGGACTCGGCGAGCAGTACTTC. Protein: CASSLDATGLGEQYF.

The CDR3 spells CASSPSRGTYNEQFF. The CDR3 nucleotides are TGTGCCAGCAGCCCCTCCAGGGGGACATACAATGAGCAGTTCTTC. The chain carries TRBV7-2 and TRBJ2-1; 7 bases align to TRBD1. CDR1 and CDR2 from the germline V gene are SGHTA and FQGNSA. CDR3 length equals 15 residues. V dropped 5 bases and J dropped 4; count of bases not matched to a gene: 8.

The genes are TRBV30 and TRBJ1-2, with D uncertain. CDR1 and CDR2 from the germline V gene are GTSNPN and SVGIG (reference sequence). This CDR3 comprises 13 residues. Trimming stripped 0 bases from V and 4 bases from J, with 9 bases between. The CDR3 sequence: CAWSVLQFYGYTF. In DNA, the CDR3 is TGTGCCTGGAGTGTACTGCAATTCTATGGCTACACCTTC.

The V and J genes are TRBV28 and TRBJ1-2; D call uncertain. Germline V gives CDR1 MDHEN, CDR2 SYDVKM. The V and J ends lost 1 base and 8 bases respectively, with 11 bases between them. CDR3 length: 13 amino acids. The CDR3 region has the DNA TGTGCCAGCAGTTTATCCGGGAGGTGGGGCTACACCTTC. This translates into CASSLSGRWGYTF.

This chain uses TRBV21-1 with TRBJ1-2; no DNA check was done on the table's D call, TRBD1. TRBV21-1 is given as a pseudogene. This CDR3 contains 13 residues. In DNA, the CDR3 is TGTGCCAGCAGCAGACAGGGGGTCGGTGGCTACACCTTC. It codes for CASSRQGVGGYTF.

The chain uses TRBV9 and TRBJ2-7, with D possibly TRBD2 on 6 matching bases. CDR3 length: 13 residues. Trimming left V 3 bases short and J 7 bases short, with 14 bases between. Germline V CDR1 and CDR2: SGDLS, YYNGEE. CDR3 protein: CASSAVGGREQYF. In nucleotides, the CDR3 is TGTGCCAGCAGCGCGGTCGGGGGTAGGGAGCAGTACTTC. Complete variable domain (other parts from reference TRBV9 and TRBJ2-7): DSGVTQTPKHLITATGQRVTLRCSPRSGDLSVYWYQQSLDQGLQFLIQYYNGEERAKGNILERFSAQQFPDLHSELNLSSLELGDSALYFCASSAVGGREQYFGPGTRLTVT.

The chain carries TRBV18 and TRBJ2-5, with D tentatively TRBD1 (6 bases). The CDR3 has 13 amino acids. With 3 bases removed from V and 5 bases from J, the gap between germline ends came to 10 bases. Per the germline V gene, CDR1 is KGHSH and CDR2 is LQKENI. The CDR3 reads CASSPGQLETQYF. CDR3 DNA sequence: TGTGCCAGCTCACCCGGACAGCTCGAGACCCAGTACTTC.